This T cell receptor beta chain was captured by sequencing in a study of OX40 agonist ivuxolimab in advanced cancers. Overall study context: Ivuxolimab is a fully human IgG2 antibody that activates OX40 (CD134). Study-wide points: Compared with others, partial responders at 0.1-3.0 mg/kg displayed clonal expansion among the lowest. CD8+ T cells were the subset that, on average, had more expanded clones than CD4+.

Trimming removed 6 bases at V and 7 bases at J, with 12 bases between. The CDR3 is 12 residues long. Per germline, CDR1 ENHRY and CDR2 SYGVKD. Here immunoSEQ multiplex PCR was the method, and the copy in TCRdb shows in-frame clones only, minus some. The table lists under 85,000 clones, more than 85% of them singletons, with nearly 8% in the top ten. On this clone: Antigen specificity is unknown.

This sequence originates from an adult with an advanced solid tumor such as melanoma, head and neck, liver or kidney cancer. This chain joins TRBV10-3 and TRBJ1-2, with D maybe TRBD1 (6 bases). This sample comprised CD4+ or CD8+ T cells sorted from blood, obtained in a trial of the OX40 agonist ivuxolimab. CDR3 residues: CAIRVPRGGYTF. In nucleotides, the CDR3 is TGTGCCATCAGGGTCCCCAGGGGTGGCTACACCTTC.